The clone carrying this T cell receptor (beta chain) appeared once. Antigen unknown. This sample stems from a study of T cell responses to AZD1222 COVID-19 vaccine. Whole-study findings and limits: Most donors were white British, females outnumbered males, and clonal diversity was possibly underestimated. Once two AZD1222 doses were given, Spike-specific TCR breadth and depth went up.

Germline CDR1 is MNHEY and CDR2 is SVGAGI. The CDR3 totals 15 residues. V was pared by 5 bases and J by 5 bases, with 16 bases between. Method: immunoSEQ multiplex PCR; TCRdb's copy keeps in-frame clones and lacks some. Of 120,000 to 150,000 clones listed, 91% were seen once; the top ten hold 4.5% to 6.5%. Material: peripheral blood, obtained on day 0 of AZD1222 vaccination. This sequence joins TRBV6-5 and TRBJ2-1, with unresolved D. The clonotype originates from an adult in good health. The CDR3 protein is CASSSIHPRNNEQFF. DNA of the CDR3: TGTGCCAGCAGTAGTATACATCCTAGGAACAATGAGCAGTTCTTC.